The present entry profiles one T cell receptor (beta chain) with its context. Assay used: immunoSEQ multiplex PCR; TCRdb lists only in-frame clones, some missing. This table holds approximately 150,000 clones, 84% found once. Donors were grouped by their self-reported clinical history. Two negative PCRs, clearance, or symptom resolution characterized the recovered Cohort 3 donors. This record comes from a study of blood T cell repertoires in COVID-19. Whole-study context: In each case, the material was cDNA or gDNA derived from T cells, B-cell-depleted T cells, or PBMCs.

Trimming cost V 0 bases and J 3 bases; bases outside gene matches: 5. CDR1 and CDR2 (germline): SGHRS, YFSETQ. The CDR3 has 15 residues. The clonotype was recovered from a man in his fifties or sixties who had recovered from COVID-19. The V and J genes are TRBV5-1 and TRBJ2-7; 8 nucleotides line up with TRBD1. Input material: PBMCs or T cells enriched from blood (not recorded which). CDR3 in amino acids: CASSLVQGAFYEQYF. DNA of the CDR3: TGCGCCAGCAGCTTGGTTCAGGGGGCATTCTACGAGCAGTACTTC.